This T cell receptor beta chain was identified during a study of blood T cell repertoires in COVID-19. Study at large: The samples span acute and convalescent COVID-19 from the United States, Italy and Spain.

Per the original data handling: From reference gene primer amplification, estimates of nucleated cell counts were derived. Repertoires were generated with immunoSEQ multiplex PCR, while TCRdb's copy carries only in-frame clones and drops some. V and J calls plus clone size are reproduced from that table; the DNA served to infer D and trimming. The data show 60,000 to 65,000 clones, around 80% seen once. It was during active infection that Seattle patients were enrolled and then longitudinally followed. Unmatched junction bases numbered 9, after V lost 6 bases and J lost 5 bases. Per germline, CDR1 LNHDA and CDR2 SQIVND (reference sequence). The CDR3 length is 14 residues.

Sequenced material: peripheral blood. The sequence was obtained from a man aged 60 to 75 with COVID-19, enrolled during active disease. The V gene is TRBV19, the J gene TRBJ2-5; 7 nucleotides agree with TRBD2. The CDR3 DNA follows: TGTGCCAGTAGGGAATTAGCGGGTGGCGAGACCCAGTACTTC. Its translation: CASRELAGGETQYF.